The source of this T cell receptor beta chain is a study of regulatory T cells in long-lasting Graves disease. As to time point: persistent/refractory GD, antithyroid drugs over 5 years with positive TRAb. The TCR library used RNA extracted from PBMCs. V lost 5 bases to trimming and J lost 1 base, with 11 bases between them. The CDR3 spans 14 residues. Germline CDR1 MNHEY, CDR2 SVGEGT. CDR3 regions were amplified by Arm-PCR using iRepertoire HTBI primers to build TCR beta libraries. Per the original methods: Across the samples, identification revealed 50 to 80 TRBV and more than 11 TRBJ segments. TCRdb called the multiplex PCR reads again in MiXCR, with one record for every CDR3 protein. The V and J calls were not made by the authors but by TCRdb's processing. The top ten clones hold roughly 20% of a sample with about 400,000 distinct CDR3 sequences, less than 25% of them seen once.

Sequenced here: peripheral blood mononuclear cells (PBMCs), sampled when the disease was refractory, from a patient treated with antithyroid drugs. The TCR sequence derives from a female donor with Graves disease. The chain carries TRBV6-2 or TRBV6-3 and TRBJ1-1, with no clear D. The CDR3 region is CASSETQKNTEAFF. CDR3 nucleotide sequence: TGTGCCAGCAGTGAAACTCAGAAGAACACTGAAGCTTTCTTT.